In its sample, the clone carrying this T cell receptor beta chain was seen many times. This CDR3 is 16 amino acids long. The J segment lost 5 bases and the V segment lost 3 bases, leaving 6 bases of the junction unmatched. The V gene's germline CDR1 is SGDLS and CDR2 YYNGEE. MiXCR was run by TCRdb on the 5' RACE reads, yielding one entry per CDR3 protein. The sample lists about 42,000 distinct CDR3 sequences; 4% were seen once. The sample is drawn from a study of CD8 T cells in ankylosing spondylitis. The receptor was derived from a female donor with ankylosing spondylitis or in good health (not recorded which). The specimen was blood, either unsorted or a sorted T cell fraction (not recorded which). The chain joins TRBV9 to TRBJ2-4; 12 bases agree with TRBD2. CDR3 protein: CASSGTSGGRQNIQYF. CDR3 coding DNA: TGTGCCAGCAGCGGCACTAGCGGGGGGAGACAAAACATTCAGTACTTC.